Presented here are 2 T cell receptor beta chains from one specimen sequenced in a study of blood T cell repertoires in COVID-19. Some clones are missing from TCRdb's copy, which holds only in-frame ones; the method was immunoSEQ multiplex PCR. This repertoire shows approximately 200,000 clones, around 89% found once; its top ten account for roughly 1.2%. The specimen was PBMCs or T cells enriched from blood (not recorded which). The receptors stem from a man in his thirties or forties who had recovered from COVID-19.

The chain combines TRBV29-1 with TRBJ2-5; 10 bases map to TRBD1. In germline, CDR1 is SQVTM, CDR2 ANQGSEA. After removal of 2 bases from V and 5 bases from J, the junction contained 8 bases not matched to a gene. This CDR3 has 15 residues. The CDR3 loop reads CSVEQGQGKWETQYF. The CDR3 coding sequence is TGCAGCGTTGAACAGGGACAGGGGAAATGGGAGACCCAGTACTTC.

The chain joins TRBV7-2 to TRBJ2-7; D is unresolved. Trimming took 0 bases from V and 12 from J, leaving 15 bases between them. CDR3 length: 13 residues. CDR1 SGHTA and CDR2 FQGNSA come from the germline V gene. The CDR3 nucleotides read TGTGCCAGCAGCTTAGCGCTTAACGGGTTTGTGTACTTC. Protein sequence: CASSLALNGFVYF. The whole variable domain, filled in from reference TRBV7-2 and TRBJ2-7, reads GAGVSQSPSNKVTEKGKDVELRCDPISGHTALYWYRQSLGQGLEFLIYFQGNSAPDKSGLPSDRFSAERTGGSVSTLTIQRTQQEDSAVYLCASSLALNGFVYFGPGTRLTVT.